The clone carrying this T cell receptor (beta chain) was seen more than once but under ten times. What it recognizes is unknown. This specimen comes from a study of somatic mutations in cytotoxic T cells in rheumatoid arthritis. The length of the CDR3 is 16 residues. Germline CDR1 is SGHDN and CDR2 is FVKESK. V was pared by 4 bases and J by 4 bases, with 8 bases of the junction left unmatched. Authors' analysis steps: Expanded CD8+ clones from patients, those larger than 1%, seldom had a match among published virus-specific TCRB sequences. Generated by immunoSEQ multiplex PCR, the TCRdb table keeps only in-frame clones and is missing some. The DNA was the basis for D and trimming; V, J and clone size are from that table. Here the sample spans about 14,000 clones, about four fifths being singletons. Study conclusions and caveats: CD8+ clonality increased with age in rheumatoid arthritis patients but not in healthy controls.

The V and J genes are TRBV14 and TRBJ2-3; 10 bases fit TRBD1. Sequenced material: CD8+ T cells sorted from blood. The TCR comes from an adult with rheumatoid arthritis. The CDR3 is CASSPWDRGKADTQYF. Here the CDR3 DNA reads TGTGCCAGCAGCCCCTGGGACAGGGGAAAGGCAGATACGCAGTATTTT.